Shown below are 27 T cell receptor beta chains from a single sample sequenced in a study of OX40 agonist ivuxolimab in advanced cancers. Receptor amplification or capture employed the immunoSEQ multiplex PCR assay. TCRdb took over this immuneACCESS table, retaining in-frame rearrangements with V and J assigned. Such tables are incomplete; in checked studies, under half of the missing clones stem from an unresolved V gene, and the remainder is unexplained. This sample lists 35,000 to 55,000 clones; about 88% were detected once. The top ten clonotypes cover roughly 13% of the sample. The sequenced sample was CD4+ or CD8+ T cells sorted from blood, obtained in a trial of the OX40 agonist ivuxolimab. The receptors derive from an adult with an advanced solid tumor such as melanoma, head and neck, liver or kidney cancer.

CDR3 sequence (DNA): TGTGCCAGCAGCCCCTCTATCGGGGAGCTGTTTTTT. Amino acids: CASSPSIGELFF. The chain couples TRBV6-5 to TRBJ2-2; D is unclear. V was clipped by 6 bases and J by 7 bases, with 9 bases between them. The length of the CDR3 is 12 residues. The germline CDR1 and CDR2 sequences are MNHEY and SVGAGI.

This sequence joins TRBV28 and TRBJ1-2; D remains unclear. V lost 5 bases to trimming and J lost 8 bases, with 15 bases between them. CDR3 size: 13 residues. Per germline, CDR1 MDHEN and CDR2 SYDVKM. The CDR3 sequence is CASSLTRTEGYTF. CDR3 bases: TGTGCCAGCAGTCTTACAAGGACGGAAGGCTACACCTTC.

This chain links TRBV18 with TRBJ2-1, with 15 bases that match TRBD2. With V trimmed by 5 bases and J by 5 bases, 4 bases remained unmatched. Germline V gives CDR1 KGHSH, CDR2 LQKENI. The CDR3 has 16 amino acids. The CDR3 DNA is TGTGCCAGCTCAGCAGGACTAGCGGGAGGGGACAATGAGCAGTTCTTC. As protein: CASSAGLAGGDNEQFF.

This clone was seen once. This chain joins TRBV7-2 and TRBJ2-7, with D perhaps matching TRBD1 (6 bases). The CDR3 sequence is 12 residues long. V gave up 5 bases and J gave up 6 bases, with 11 bases separating them. Germline-derived CDR1 and CDR2 are SGHTA and FQGNSA. The CDR3 coding sequence is TGTGCCAGCAGCACAACAGGGCCCGAGCAGTACTTC. Protein: CASSTTGPEQYF.

This sequence joins TRBV15 and TRBJ2-7; 8 bases align to TRBD2. J gave up 4 bases and V 1 base, and 3 bases lay outside the gene matches. The CDR3 sequence is 14 residues long. The germline gives CDR1 LNHNV, CDR2 YYDKDF (reference sequence). The CDR3: CATSRVAGTYEQYF. In DNA, the CDR3 is TGTGCCACCAGCAGAGTAGCGGGGACTTACGAGCAGTACTTC.

This chain joins TRBV5-2 and TRBJ2-7; the table names TRBD1, a call not compared with the DNA. TRBV5-2 counts as a pseudogene. CDR3 length: 12 residues. This chain's CDR3 is CASSLTSYEQYF. The DNA of the CDR3 is TGTGCCAGCAGCCTTACATCCTACGAGCAGTACTTC.

V gene TRBV5-8 combines with J gene TRBJ1-4, with no clear D. V gave up 4 bases and J gave up 0 bases, with 13 bases separating them. Germline CDR1 is SGHTS and CDR2 is YDEGEE. The CDR3 loop spans 16 amino acids. CDR3 in DNA: TGTGCCAGCAGCCTACGAGCAACATCAACTAATGAAAAACTGTTTTTT. It translates to CASSLRATSTNEKLFF.

The rearrangement uses TRBV5-1 and TRBJ2-1; tentatively, D is TRBD1 or TRBD2 (5 bases each). Trimming shortened V by 5 bases and J by 0 bases, and 15 bases separated the two germline ends. The CDR3 runs to 16 residues. Germline V CDR1 and CDR2: SGHRS, YFSETQ. CDR3 protein: CASSNDPGSSYNEQFF. CDR3 coding DNA: TGCGCCAGCAGTAACGACCCAGGGAGCTCCTACAATGAGCAGTTCTTC.

The chain joins TRBV5-1 to TRBJ2-3; 7 bases are shared with TRBD1. V was clipped by 3 bases and J by 4 bases; unmatched bases: 11. CDR3 length: 16 amino acids. Germline CDR1 reads SGHRS; CDR2 reads YFSETQ. In nucleotides, the CDR3 is TGCGCCAGCAGCTCGGGCAGGGGGATTCGGTCAGATACGCAGTATTTT. This gives the protein CASSSGRGIRSDTQYF.

In its sample, this clone was seen a few times. CDR3 sequence (DNA): TGTGCCAGCAGTTATAGCGGTAGCTCCTACAATGAGCAGTTCTTC. Its translation is CASSYSGSSYNEQFF. The rearrangement links TRBV27 to TRBJ2-1, with D tentatively TRBD2 (6 bases). The germline CDR1 and CDR2 sequences are MNHEY and SMNVEV (reference sequence). The length of the CDR3 is 15 residues. V dropped 4 bases and J dropped 0 bases, with 10 bases sitting between them.

The gene calls are TRBV7-3 and TRBJ2-1; no clear D gene. In germline, CDR1 is SGHTA, CDR2 FQGTGA. The CDR3 covers 15 residues. Deletions cut 5 bases from V and 0 bases from J, with 11 bases between. CDR3 residues: CASSPLVSSYNEQFF. The CDR3 region has the DNA TGTGCCAGCAGCCCCCTAGTTAGCTCCTACAATGAGCAGTTCTTC.

This clone was found a few times. Within the sample, other DNA sequences also encode this same CDR3. V is TRBV5-1 and J is TRBJ2-7; 7 bases are shared with TRBD1. The V gene's germline CDR1 is SGHRS and CDR2 YFSETQ. The CDR3 runs to 16 residues. The V and J ends lost 0 bases and 0 bases, in that order; junction bases with no gene match: 6. CDR3 sequence: CASSLGHRDSSYEQYF. The DNA for the CDR3 is TGCGCCAGCAGCTTGGGACATCGGGACAGCTCCTACGAGCAGTACTTC.

V usage is TRBV6-7 and J usage is TRBJ1-3, with unresolved D. TRBV6-7 is an open reading frame whose function is uncertain. The CDR3 sequence is 17 residues long. Trimming took 8 bases from V and 1 from J, leaving 21 bases between them. As DNA, the CDR3 is TGTGCCAGCCCTTCCTGGCGGGGTACTAGGTCTGGAAACACCATATATTTT. It encodes CASPSWRGTRSGNTIYF.

This clone was detected only once. The chain combines TRBV15 with TRBJ2-7, with 12 bases lining up with TRBD1. Trimming cost V 5 bases and J 7 bases; bases outside gene matches: 6. The CDR3 is 14 amino acids. Germline values: CDR1 LNHNV, CDR2 YYDKDF (reference sequence). The CDR3 DNA follows: TGTGCCACCAGCTTTGGGACAGGGGGCCGGGAGCAGTACTTC. This translates into CATSFGTGGREQYF.

The rearrangement links TRBV28 to TRBJ2-7; 7 nucleotides agree with TRBD1. This CDR3 has 14 residues. V shed 6 bases, J shed 3 bases, and the junction held 8 bases outside the gene matches. CDR1 MDHEN and CDR2 SYDVKM come from the germline V gene. The chain's CDR3 is CASRRTGAYYEQYF. CDR3 bases: TGTGCCAGCAGACGGACAGGAGCCTACTACGAGCAGTACTTC. The whole variable domain, remainder taken from reference TRBV28 and TRBJ2-7, is DVKVTQSSRYLVKRTGEKVFLECVQDMDHENMFWYRQDPGLGLRLIYFSYDVKMKEKGDIPEGYSVSREKKERFSLILESASTNQTSMYLCASRRTGAYYEQYFGPGTRLTVT.

The chain uses TRBV2 and TRBJ2-1, with D uncertain. Germline CDR1 is SNHLY and CDR2 is FYNNEI. V was pared by 7 bases and J by 4 bases, with 11 bases between. This CDR3 has 13 residues. This chain's CDR3 is CASTTSPYNEQFF. In DNA form, the CDR3 reads TGTGCCAGCACGACTTCCCCTTACAATGAGCAGTTCTTC.

The table lists this clone with a few counts. The chain uses TRBV6-5 and TRBJ2-5, with TRBD1 matching over 7 bases. The CDR3 covers 11 residues. Germline CDR1 MNHEY, CDR2 SVGAGI. Losses at the gene ends were 8 bases for V and 3 bases for J; bases not matched to a gene: 0. DNA of the CDR3: TGTGCCAGCGGGACAGAAGAGACCCAGTACTTC. Protein sequence: CASGTEETQYF.

V gene TRBV11-1 combines with J gene TRBJ1-1; D remains unclear. The germline V and J ends were trimmed by 3 bases and 0 bases, with 14 bases remaining between them. Germline assignment: CDR1 SGHAT and CDR2 FQDESV (reference sequence). There are 16 residues in the CDR3. This CDR3 is CASSFGVSLMNTEAFF. Here the CDR3 DNA reads TGTGCCAGCAGCTTTGGGGTCAGCCTCATGAACACTGAAGCTTTCTTT.

This chain joins TRBV12-5 and TRBJ2-1; D is uncertain. Germline values: CDR1 LGHNT, CDR2 FRNRAP. V lost 2 bases and J 4 bases, leaving 0 bases between the germline ends. CDR3 length: 11 residues. CDR3 loop: CASGLYNEQFF. CDR3 sequence (DNA): TGTGCTAGTGGTTTGTACAATGAGCAGTTCTTC. The entire variable domain, with the rest obtained from reference TRBV12-5 and TRBJ2-1, is as follows: DARVTQTPRHKVTEMGQEVTMRCQPILGHNTVFWYRQTMMQGLELLAYFRNRAPLDDSGMPKDRFSAEMPDATLATLKIQPSEPRDSAVYFCASGLYNEQFFGPGTRLTVL.

V is TRBV7-3 and J is TRBJ2-1; D is uncertain. Trimming shortened V by 2 bases and J by 0 bases, and 8 bases separated the two germline ends. This CDR3 spans 15 amino acids. The germline CDR1 and CDR2 sequences are SGHTA and FQGTGA. This chain's CDR3 is CASSLQVSSYNEQFF. DNA for the CDR3: TGTGCCAGCAGCTTACAAGTGAGCTCCTACAATGAGCAGTTCTTC.

This clone came up once. The rearrangement uses TRBV6-1 and TRBJ1-4, with 10 bases matching TRBD1. V shed 7 bases, J shed 6 bases, and the junction held 5 bases outside the gene matches. This CDR3 region has 14 residues. CDR1 and CDR2 from the germline V gene are MNHNS and SASEGT. CDR3 sequence reads: CASNPTGGYEKLFF. The DNA of the CDR3 is TGTGCCAGCAACCCGACAGGGGGCTATGAAAAACTGTTTTTT.

The V and J genes are TRBV5-1 and TRBJ1-1; TRBD1 aligns across 8 bases. This CDR3 has 15 amino acids. V gave up 3 bases and J gave up 0 bases; unmatched junction bases: 4. CDR1 is SGHRS and CDR2 is YFSETQ in the germline V gene. The CDR3 bases are TGCGCCAGCAGCTCTAACAGGGGGGTGAACACTGAAGCTTTCTTT. Residues: CASSSNRGVNTEAFF.

V usage is TRBV6-4 and J usage is TRBJ2-7; 9 bases match TRBD1. With V trimmed by 6 bases and J by 2 bases, 2 bases remained unmatched. Germline V gene lookup returns CDR1 MRHNA and CDR2 SNTAGT. This CDR3 spans 13 amino acids. The DNA of the CDR3 is TGTGCCAGCAGATGGACAGGGGCCTACGAGCAGTACTTC. Residues: CASRWTGAYEQYF.

A single count supports this clone. The chain uses TRBV6-1 and TRBJ2-7, with a possible D match to TRBD1 (5 bases). Per germline, CDR1 MNHNS and CDR2 SASEGT. The V and J ends lost 6 bases and 6 bases respectively, with 18 bases between them. CDR3 size: 14 residues. The CDR3 bases are TGTGCCAGCAGGCTGAGCCAGGGCCGGGTCGAGCAGTACTTC. Translation gives CASRLSQGRVEQYF.

The chain employs TRBV15 and TRBJ1-2, with D unclear. V was cut by 5 bases and J by 7 bases, with 8 bases left in between. The CDR3 length is 11 residues. From germline, CDR1 is LNHNV and CDR2 YYDKDF (reference sequence). The CDR3 loop reads CATSSTFGYTF. The DNA for the CDR3 is TGTGCCACCAGCTCCACATTTGGCTACACCTTC.

The chain couples TRBV18 to TRBJ2-3; D is perhaps TRBD1 (5 bases). Germline CDR1 reads KGHSH; CDR2 reads LQKENI. Trimming stripped 0 bases from V and 1 base from J, with 11 bases between. This CDR3 is built from 16 residues. CDR3 coding DNA: TGTGCCAGCTCACCACCAACAGGAAAACGCACAGATACGCAGTATTTT. This translates into CASSPPTGKRTDTQYF.

There are a few counts of this clone. The chain recombines TRBV18 with TRBJ1-2, with no clear D. The CDR3 loop spans 13 amino acids. The ends were cut back, 3 bases at V and 3 bases at J, with 8 bases in the middle. Germline CDR1 and CDR2: KGHSH and LQKENI. In nucleotides, the CDR3 is TGTGCCAGCTCACCCCAGGATTACTATGGCTACACCTTC. Translating it yields CASSPQDYYGYTF. The full variable domain, its missing parts supplied by reference TRBV18 and TRBJ1-2, is NAGVMQNPRHLVRRRGQEARLRCSPMKGHSHVYWYRQLPEEGLKFMVYLQKENIIDESGMPKERFSAEFPKEGPSILRIQQVVRGDSAAYFCASSPQDYYGYTFGSGTRLTVV.